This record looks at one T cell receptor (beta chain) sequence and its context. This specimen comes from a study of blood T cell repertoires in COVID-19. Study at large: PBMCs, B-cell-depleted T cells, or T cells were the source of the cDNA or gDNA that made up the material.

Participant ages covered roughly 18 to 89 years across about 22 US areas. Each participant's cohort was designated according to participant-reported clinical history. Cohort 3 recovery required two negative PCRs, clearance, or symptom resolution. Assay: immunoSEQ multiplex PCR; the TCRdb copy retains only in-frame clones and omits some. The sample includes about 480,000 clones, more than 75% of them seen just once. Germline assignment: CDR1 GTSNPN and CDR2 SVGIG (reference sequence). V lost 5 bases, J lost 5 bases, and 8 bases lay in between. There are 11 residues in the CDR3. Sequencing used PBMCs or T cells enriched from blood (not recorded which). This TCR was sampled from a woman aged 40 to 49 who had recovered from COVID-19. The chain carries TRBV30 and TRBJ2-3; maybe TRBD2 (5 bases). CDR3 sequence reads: CAWQAGDTQYF. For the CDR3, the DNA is TGTGCCTGGCAGGCGGGAGATACGCAGTATTTT. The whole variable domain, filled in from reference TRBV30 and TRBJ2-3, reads SQTIHQWPATLVQPVGSPLSLECTVEGTSNPNLYWYRQAAGRGLQLLFYSVGIGQISSEVPQNLSASRPQDRQFILSSKKLLLSDSGFYLCAWQAGDTQYFGPGTRLTVL.